This T cell receptor beta chain was obtained from a study of blood T cell repertoires in COVID-19. Clones were sequenced by immunoSEQ multiplex PCR, and TCRdb holds only the in-frame ones, with some missing. The table lists about 150,000 clones, around 80% of them singletons, with less than 7.5% in the top ten. The CDR3 extends over 14 amino acids. Looked up from germline, CDR1 is SGHRS and CDR2 is YFSETQ. Trimming removed 3 bases from V and 7 bases from J, with 13 bases in between. Clinical histories supplied by participants themselves formed the basis of cohort assignment. The sequencing sample was made of PBMCs or T cells enriched from blood (not recorded which). The J gene is TRBJ2-2, the V gene TRBV5-1; perhaps TRBD1 as D (6 bases). This TCR came from a woman aged 50 to 60 who had recovered from COVID-19. The chain's CDR3 is CASSSTRGGGELFF. CDR3 nucleotides: TGCGCCAGCAGCTCCACCAGGGGTGGCGGGGAGCTGTTTTTT.